The source of this T cell receptor beta chain is a study of graft-versus-host responses after intestinal transplantation. As for the study in general: Recipients got multivisceral, liver-intestinal, or isolated intestinal transplants.

Findings of the study overall: Allografts of patients with graft-donor T cell macrochimerism showed high graft-versus-host to host-versus-graft clone ratios. Some GvH clones were seen earlier in gut or blood, suggesting intestinal origin.

CDR1 SEHNR and CDR2 FQNEAQ come from the germline V gene (reference sequence). Trimming shortened V by 5 bases and J by 8 bases, and 12 bases separated the two germline ends. The length of the CDR3 is 12 residues. Method: immunoSEQ multiplex PCR; TCRdb's copy keeps in-frame clones and lacks some. In the table there are 90,000 or so clones, 82% of which are singletons. On this clone: Its matching antigen is unknown.

This TCR derives from a human donor who received an intestinal transplant. The chain links TRBV7-9 to TRBJ1-2, with D unclear. The sequencing used unstimulated CD4+ T cells sorted from spleen or lymph node cells, collected before intestinal transplant. CDR3 amino acids: CASSEGSMGYTF. CDR3 DNA: TGTGCCAGCAGCGAGGGTTCTATGGGCTACACCTTC.